This T cell receptor beta chain was profiled in a study of cytomegalovirus exposure and HLA in healthy donors. Turning to the study itself: Around 85 million unique TCRs from HLA-typed donors were held in an early data release. The study's findings and limits: In a later analysis, specific HLA alleles were associated with some 16,000 TCR beta sequences at a 0.05 false discovery rate.

The table lists this clone with a count of one. Its specificity is not known. Though probably carrying unrecorded immune exposures, donors were nominally healthy at sampling. In the PCR, 60 Vbeta and 13 Jbeta primers were used. In the study's own analysis: Counted up in a later analysis, unique TCR beta chains came to 65 million to 100 million, with some 11 million shared. Some clones are missing from TCRdb's copy, which holds only in-frame ones; the method was immunoSEQ multiplex PCR. V, J and clone size are taken as reported in that table, and D and trimming were inferred from the DNA itself. The sample lists about 89,000 clones, around 77% seen once, with 3.7% in the top ten. CDR3 length: 14 residues. Trimming took 4 bases from V and 2 from J, leaving 13 bases between them. Germline CDR1 reads SGHDT; CDR2 reads YYEEEE.

This clonotype was sampled from a young man in good health and CMV-seronegative. Sequenced: PBMCs. The V call is TRBV5-6, the J call TRBJ2-7, with D possibly being TRBD1 (5 bases). The CDR3 spells CASSRQGQAYEQYF. The CDR3 bases are TGTGCCAGCAGCCGCCAAGGACAAGCCTACGAGCAGTACTTC. Drawing the rest from reference TRBV5-6 and TRBJ2-7, the complete variable domain is DAGVTQSPTHLIKTRGQQVTLRCSPKSGHDTVSWYQQALGQGPQFIFQYYEEEERQRGNFPDRFSGHQFPNYSSELNVNALLLGDSALYLCASSRQGQAYEQYFGPGTRLTVT.